This T cell receptor beta chain was recorded in a study of T cells in Graves' hyperthyroidism and ophthalmopathy. Study observations and caveats: Blood shared most expanded thyroid clonotypes above 0.001. Ophthalmopathy stood apart from stable hyperthyroidism in a 13 V-J model. Onset of ophthalmopathy came a median approximately 6.5 months after the model predicted it.

Template material for amplifying TCR beta CDR3 regions consisted of RNA transcripts. The TCR CDR3 first-round RT-PCR relied on the HTBI primer set. From the multiplex PCR reads, TCRdb called clonotypes with MiXCR, one entry per CDR3 protein. Among roughly 240,000 distinct CDR3 sequences, about 24% were seen once, and the ten largest hold around 40%. As to this clonotype: Its target is not known. Compared with germline, one end of the junction differs, possibly owing to a read error.

Germline V gene sequence: CDR1 SQVTM, CDR2 ANQGSEA. CDR3 length: 13 residues. The sequenced material came from blood. The TCR sequence derives from a woman aged 40 to 49 with Graves' ophthalmopathy. V and J are TRBV29-1 and TRBJ1-2; a possible D gene is TRBD1 (5 bases). CDR3 sequence reads: CSVEVGTNYGYIF. The CDR3 DNA follows: TGCAGCGTTGAGGTAGGGACTAACTATGGCTACATCTTC.